Detailed here is one T cell receptor (beta chain). The target antigen is unknown. The data belong to a study of response to subunit inactivated influenza vaccine. Overall study findings and caveats: T cells newly recruited by each seasonal influenza vaccination are few, the authors suggested.

CDR1 and CDR2 from the germline V gene are MNHEY and SMNVEV (reference sequence). V lost 6 bases to trimming and J lost 12 bases; unmatched junction nucleotides: 10. The CDR3 spans 13 residues. TCRdb itself ran the RT-PCR reads through MiXCR, one entry per CDR3 protein. The repertoire holds hundreds of thousands of distinct CDR3 sequences, with approximately 15% as singletons. This TCR was sampled from a middle-aged man who received an inactivated influenza vaccine. The chain has TRBV27 and TRBJ2-1; 8 nucleotides match TRBD2. The sequencing here drew on PBMCs from blood, taken about 14 days before vaccination. The DNA of the CDR3 is TGTGCCAGCAGGTCGACTAGCGAAGTAGGGCAGTTCTTC. Amino acids: CASRSTSEVGQFF.